This T cell receptor beta chain is from a study of beta chain features in type 1 diabetes. Germline trimming cut 1 base from V and 5 bases from J; bases unmatched to any gene: 8. CDR1 is SNHLY, CDR2 FYNNEI, per germline. The CDR3 totals 18 residues. Sequenced material consisted of expressed TCRB transcripts (all of the isolated RNA was reverse transcribed). Using immunoSEQ multiplex PCR, the repertoire was profiled, and TCRdb retains in-frame clones only, with some absent. The sample holds about half a million clones; over 10% are singletons and the top ten take 0.045% to 0.05%. The rearrangement links TRBV2 to TRBJ2-3, with 14 nucleotides matching TRBD2. This receptor was identified in a woman aged 18 to 35 in good health. Sequenced input: naive CD4+ T cells from blood. Written as DNA, the CDR3 is TGTGCCAGCAGTGAAGAACCGGGACTAGCGGGAGAGGTAGATACGCAGTATTTT. As protein: CASSEEPGLAGEVDTQYF.